The clone carrying this T cell receptor beta chain was recorded once. The data belong to a study of blood T cell repertoires in COVID-19. Original processing methods: Amplification of reference gene primers was used by the study to estimate nucleated cell counts. Profiled with immunoSEQ multiplex PCR; TCRdb holds only in-frame clones, not every one. The V and J calls and clone size were taken over from that table, and D and trimming were inferred from the DNA. The sample lists around 120,000 clones, around 83% occurring once. The sequencing input was peripheral blood. The clonotype was recovered from a human donor in a cohort sampled during active COVID-19.

In DNA form, the CDR3 reads TGCAGCGTGAGAGGGGGGGATGAGCAGTTCTTC. Residues: CSVRGGDEQFF. The V and J genes are TRBV29-1 and TRBJ2-1; tentatively, D is TRBD2 (7 bases). In germline, CDR1 is SQVTM, CDR2 ANQGSEA. V lost 6 bases and J lost 8, with 11 bases in between. This CDR3 is 11 amino acids long.